Sequencing of this T cell receptor (beta chain) was carried out in a study of blood T cell repertoires in COVID-19. Background on the study: PBMCs, B-cell-depleted T cells, or T cells provided the cDNA or gDNA that made up the material.

How the authors handled the data: By means of reference gene primer amplification, nucleated cell counts were estimated. The assay was immunoSEQ multiplex PCR, and TCRdb's table has in-frame clones only and misses some. The DNA gave D and trimming, while V, J and clone size come from that table. The table shows fewer than 100,000 clones, with around 85% occurring only once. The germline V gene has CDR1 SGHRS and CDR2 YFSETQ. The trim removed 0 bases at V and 4 bases at J, leaving 12 bases unmatched. The CDR3 runs 18 residues. Seattle researchers signed up patients amid active infection and tracked them longitudinally.

The receptor was derived from a man aged 50-59 years with COVID-19, enrolled during active disease. Sequences were obtained from peripheral blood. V usage is TRBV5-1 and J usage is TRBJ2-1, with 8 positions matching TRBD2. As DNA, the CDR3 is TGCGCCAGCAGCTTGGGGGAAAATAGCGGGGCGCCTTACAATGAGCAGTTCTTC. Its protein is CASSLGENSGAPYNEQFF.